The sequence of this TCR beta chain was determined in a study of early T cells in non-severe SARS-CoV-2 infection. Study overall: Unpaired chains resulted from sequencing bulk RNA of unsorted whole blood.

A few counts support this clonotype. Attachment of unique molecular identifiers to individual cDNA molecules was performed. TCRdb re-called the 5' RACE reads through MiXCR, storing one row per CDR3 protein. The table lists about 94,000 distinct CDR3 sequences, about 12% of them singletons. This clonotype was obtained from an adult who was a healthcare worker with PCR-confirmed SARS-CoV-2 infection or an uninfected control (not recorded which). Sequencing was carried out using whole blood.

The CDR3 DNA is TGTGCCAGCAGCCTCCTTGGACAGGGGCGAAGCACTGAAGCTTTCTTT. Translating it yields CASSLLGQGRSTEAFF. The rearrangement links TRBV6-6 to TRBJ1-1, with 9 bases matching TRBD1. Germline values: CDR1 MNHNY, CDR2 SVGAGI (reference sequence). With V trimmed by 6 bases and J by 4 bases, 12 bases remained unmatched. This CDR3 spans 16 amino acids.